The T cell receptor beta chain described here comes from a study of blood T cells in healthy people across ages. Using a J-beta primer mix together with a sample-barcoded 5' primer, a second PCR was run for roughly 6 to 11 cycles. TCRdb recomputed calls from the 5' RACE reads with MiXCR, one row per CDR3 protein. The table lists about a million distinct CDR3 sequences, roughly 50% of them singletons. The CDR3 has 15 amino acids. The trim removed 7 bases at V and 4 bases at J, leaving 9 bases unmatched. V gene TRBV12-3 or TRBV12-4 combines with J gene TRBJ1-4; 7 nucleotides agree with TRBD1. The sequence came from a man between 25 and 39 years old in good health. Material for sequencing was blood. The CDR3 here is CASNPRGIGNEKLFF. CDR3 DNA sequence: TGTGCCAGCAACCCCAGGGGGATCGGTAATGAAAAACTGTTTTTT.